The entry that follows covers one T cell receptor (beta chain) sequence. The antigen remains undetermined. These data originate in a study of vaccination effects on CD4 cells after COVID-19. Germline assignment: CDR1 MDHEN and CDR2 SYDVKM. The ends lost 6 bases at V and 4 bases at J; junction bases unmatched: 8. CDR3 length: 16 residues. With approximately 9 days of culture completed, CD4+ T cells were isolated. Clones were sequenced by immunoSEQ multiplex PCR, and TCRdb holds only the in-frame ones, with some missing. The sample includes tens of thousands of clones, 65% to 85% of them seen just once. The sequences come from CD4+ T cells from PBMCs cultured without peptide, collected before COVID-19 vaccination. The chain links TRBV28 to TRBJ2-6; 8 nucleotides align to TRBD2. The clonotype was recovered from a human donor who received a COVID-19 vaccine. CDR3 sequence reads: CASRAGAGTGANVLTF. The CDR3 DNA sequence: TGTGCCAGCAGAGCGGGGGCGGGTACGGGGGCCAACGTCCTGACTTTC.